This T cell receptor (beta chain) is from a study of PD-1 blockade in classical Hodgkin lymphoma. The CDR3 sequence is 14 residues long. Trimming left V 6 bases short and J 7 bases short, with 16 bases between. The V gene's germline CDR1 is MNHEY and CDR2 SVGAGI. Points on this clone: The target antigen is unknown.

Assay: immunoSEQ multiplex PCR; the TCRdb copy retains only in-frame clones and omits some. The sample records around 23,000 clones, over 80% being singletons. Following autologous stem cell transplantation, relapse occurred in every patient, and exposure to brentuximab vedotin varied. Magnetic negative selection was used to purify CD4+ T cells from thawed PBMCs. Complete response, partial response or progressive disease constituted the best response categories observed. Whole-study findings and limits: Baseline TCR diversity was reportedly lower in newly diagnosed patients than in healthy donors. It was reported as lower still in relapsed/refractory patients. Baseline diversity resembling that of newly diagnosed patients was seen in complete responders.

The sequence came from a human donor with classical Hodgkin lymphoma. The chain is built from TRBV6-5 and TRBJ1-5; unclear D gene. The sample in question was CD4+ T cells from blood, obtained at baseline. The CDR3 DNA reads as TGTGCCAGCAGCAGCGGAAGAATGGACCAGCCCCAGCATTTT. Translation gives CASSSGRMDQPQHF.